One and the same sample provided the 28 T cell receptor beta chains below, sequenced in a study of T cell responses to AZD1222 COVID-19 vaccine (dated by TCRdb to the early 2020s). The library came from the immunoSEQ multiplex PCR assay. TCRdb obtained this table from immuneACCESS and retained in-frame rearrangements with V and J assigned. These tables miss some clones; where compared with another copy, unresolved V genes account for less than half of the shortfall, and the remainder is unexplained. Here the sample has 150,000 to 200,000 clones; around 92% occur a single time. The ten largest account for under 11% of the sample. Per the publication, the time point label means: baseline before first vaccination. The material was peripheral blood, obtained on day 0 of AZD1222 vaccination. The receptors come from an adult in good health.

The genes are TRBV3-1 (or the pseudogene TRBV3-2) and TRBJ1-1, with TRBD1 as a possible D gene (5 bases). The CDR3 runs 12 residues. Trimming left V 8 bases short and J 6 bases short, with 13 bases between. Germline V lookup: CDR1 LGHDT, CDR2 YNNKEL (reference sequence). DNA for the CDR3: TGTGCCAGCGGGGGGGGAACGGCTGAAGCTTTCTTT. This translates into CASGGGTAEAFF.

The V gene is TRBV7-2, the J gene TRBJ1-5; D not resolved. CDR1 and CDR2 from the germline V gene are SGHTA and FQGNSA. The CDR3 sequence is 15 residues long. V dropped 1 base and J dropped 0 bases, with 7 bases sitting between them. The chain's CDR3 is CASSLVSFSNQPQHF. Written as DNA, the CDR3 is TGTGCCAGCAGCTTAGTTTCATTTAGCAATCAGCCCCAGCATTTT.

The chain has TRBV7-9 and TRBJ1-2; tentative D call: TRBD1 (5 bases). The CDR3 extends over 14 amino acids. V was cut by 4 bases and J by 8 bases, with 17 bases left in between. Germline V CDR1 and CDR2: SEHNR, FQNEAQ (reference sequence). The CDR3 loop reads CASSSARGLRGYTF. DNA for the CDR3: TGTGCCAGCAGCTCTGCGAGGGGACTTCGCGGCTACACCTTC.

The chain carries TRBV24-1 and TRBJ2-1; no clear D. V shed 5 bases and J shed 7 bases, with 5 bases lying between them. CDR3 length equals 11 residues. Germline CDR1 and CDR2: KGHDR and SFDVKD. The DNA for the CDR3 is TGTGCCACCAGTGCCCGTAATGAGCAGTTCTTC. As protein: CATSARNEQFF.

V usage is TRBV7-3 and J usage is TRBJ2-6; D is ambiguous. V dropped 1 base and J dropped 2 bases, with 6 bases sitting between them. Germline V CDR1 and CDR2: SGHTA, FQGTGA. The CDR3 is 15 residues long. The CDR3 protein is CASSLSPTGANVLTF. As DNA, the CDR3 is TGTGCCAGCAGCTTAAGCCCCACTGGGGCCAACGTCCTGACTTTC.

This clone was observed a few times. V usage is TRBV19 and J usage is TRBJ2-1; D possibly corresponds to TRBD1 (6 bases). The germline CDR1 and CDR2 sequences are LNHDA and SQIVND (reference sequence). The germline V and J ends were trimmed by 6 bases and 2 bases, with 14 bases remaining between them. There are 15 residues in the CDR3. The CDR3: CASSPGQFTYNEQFF. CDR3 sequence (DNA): TGTGCCAGTAGCCCAGGACAGTTTACCTACAATGAGCAGTTCTTC.

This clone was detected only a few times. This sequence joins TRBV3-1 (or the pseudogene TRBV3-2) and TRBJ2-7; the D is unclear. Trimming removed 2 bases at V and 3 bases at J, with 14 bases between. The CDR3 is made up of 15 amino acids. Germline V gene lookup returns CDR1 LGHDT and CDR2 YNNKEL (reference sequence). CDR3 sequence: CASSQRFLGNYEQYF. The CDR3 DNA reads TGTGCCAGCAGCCAAAGGTTTTTGGGTAACTACGAGCAGTACTTC.

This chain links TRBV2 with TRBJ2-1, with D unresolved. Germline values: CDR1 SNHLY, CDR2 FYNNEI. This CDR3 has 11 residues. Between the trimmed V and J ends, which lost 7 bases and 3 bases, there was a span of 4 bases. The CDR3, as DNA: TGTGCCAGCACAGTCTACAATGAGCAGTTCTTC. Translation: CASTVYNEQFF. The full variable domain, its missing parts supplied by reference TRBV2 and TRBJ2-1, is EPEVTQTPSHQVTQMGQEVILRCVPISNHLYFYWYRQILGQKVEFLVSFYNNEISEKSEIFDDQFSVERPDGSNFTLKIRSTKLEDSAMYFCASTVYNEQFFGPGTRLTVL.

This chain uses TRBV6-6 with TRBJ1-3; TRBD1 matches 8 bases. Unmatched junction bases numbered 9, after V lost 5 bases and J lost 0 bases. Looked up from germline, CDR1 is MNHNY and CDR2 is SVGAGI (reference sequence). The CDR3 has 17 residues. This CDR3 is CASSPFWTGFSGNTIYF. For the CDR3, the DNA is TGTGCCAGCAGTCCTTTCTGGACAGGGTTCTCTGGAAACACCATATATTTT.

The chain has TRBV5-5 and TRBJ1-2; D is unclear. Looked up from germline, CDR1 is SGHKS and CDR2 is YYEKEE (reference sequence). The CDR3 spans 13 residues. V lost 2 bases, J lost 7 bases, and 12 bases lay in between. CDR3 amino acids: CASSFGPEGGYTF. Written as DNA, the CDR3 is TGTGCCAGCAGCTTTGGCCCTGAGGGTGGCTACACCTTC.

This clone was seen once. Here the CDR3 reads CASVSGGASTDTQYF. CDR3 coding DNA: TGTGCCAGCGTTAGCGGGGGGGCAAGCACAGATACGCAGTATTTT. The rearrangement links TRBV19 to TRBJ2-3, with 11 positions matching TRBD2. In germline, CDR1 is LNHDA, CDR2 SQIVND (reference sequence). J lost 0 bases, V lost 9 bases, and 5 bases had no gene match. This CDR3 is built from 15 residues.

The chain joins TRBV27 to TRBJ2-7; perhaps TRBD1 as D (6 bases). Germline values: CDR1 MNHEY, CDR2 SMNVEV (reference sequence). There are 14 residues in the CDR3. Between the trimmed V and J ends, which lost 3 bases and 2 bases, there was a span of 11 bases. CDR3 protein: CASSFLTGPYEQYF. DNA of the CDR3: TGTGCCAGCAGTTTCCTGACAGGACCCTACGAGCAGTACTTC.

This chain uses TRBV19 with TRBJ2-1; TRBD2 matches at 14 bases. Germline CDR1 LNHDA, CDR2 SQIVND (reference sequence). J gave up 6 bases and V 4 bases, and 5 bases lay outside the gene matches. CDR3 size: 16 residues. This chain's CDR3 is CASSTEGLAGGNEQFF. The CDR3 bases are TGTGCCAGTAGTACCGAAGGACTAGCGGGAGGCAATGAGCAGTTCTTC.

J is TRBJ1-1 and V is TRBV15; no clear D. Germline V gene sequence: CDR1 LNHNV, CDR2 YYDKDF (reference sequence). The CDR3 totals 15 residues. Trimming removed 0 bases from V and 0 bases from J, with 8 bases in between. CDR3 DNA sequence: TGTGCCACCAGCAGAGATCGGAGCCTGAACACTGAAGCTTTCTTT. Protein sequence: CATSRDRSLNTEAFF.

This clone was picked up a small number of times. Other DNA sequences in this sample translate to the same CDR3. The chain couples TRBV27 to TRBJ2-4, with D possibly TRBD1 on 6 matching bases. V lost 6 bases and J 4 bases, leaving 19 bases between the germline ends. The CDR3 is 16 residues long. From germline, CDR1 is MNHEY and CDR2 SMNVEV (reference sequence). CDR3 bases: TGTGCCAGCAGCCGGGACATAGCCGTCTATAAAAACATTCAGTACTTC. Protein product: CASSRDIAVYKNIQYF.

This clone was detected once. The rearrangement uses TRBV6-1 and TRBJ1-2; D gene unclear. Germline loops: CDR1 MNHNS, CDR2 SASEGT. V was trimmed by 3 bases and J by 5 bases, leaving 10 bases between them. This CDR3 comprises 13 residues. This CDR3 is CASSDQGRYGYTF. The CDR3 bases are TGTGCCAGCAGTGACCAAGGACGGTATGGCTACACCTTC.

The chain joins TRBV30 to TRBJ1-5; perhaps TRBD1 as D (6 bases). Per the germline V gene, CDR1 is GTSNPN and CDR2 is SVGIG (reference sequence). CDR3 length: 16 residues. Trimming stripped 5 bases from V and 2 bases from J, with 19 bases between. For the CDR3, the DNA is TGTGCCTGGTCAGGGCGGGGGCGAGGGGGCAATCAGCCCCAGCATTTT. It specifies CAWSGRGRGGNQPQHF.

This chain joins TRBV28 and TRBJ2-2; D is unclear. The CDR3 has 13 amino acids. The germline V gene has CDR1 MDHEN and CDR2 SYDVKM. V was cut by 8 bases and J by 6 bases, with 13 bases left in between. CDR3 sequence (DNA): TGTGCCAGCTCGGCGGCCCGTCCCGGGGAGCTGTTTTTT. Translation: CASSAARPGELFF. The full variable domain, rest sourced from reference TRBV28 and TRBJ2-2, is DVKVTQSSRYLVKRTGEKVFLECVQDMDHENMFWYRQDPGLGLRLIYFSYDVKMKEKGDIPEGYSVSREKKERFSLILESASTNQTSMYLCASSAARPGELFFGEGSRLTVL.

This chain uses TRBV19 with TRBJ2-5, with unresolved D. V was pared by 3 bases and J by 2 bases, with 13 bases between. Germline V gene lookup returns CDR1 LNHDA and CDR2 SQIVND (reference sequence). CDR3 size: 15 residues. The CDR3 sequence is CASSIPGYPQETQYF. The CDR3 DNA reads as TGTGCCAGTAGTATCCCAGGTTATCCACAAGAGACCCAGTACTTC. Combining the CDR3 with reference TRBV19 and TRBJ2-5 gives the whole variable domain DGGITQSPKYLFRKEGQNVTLSCEQNLNHDAMYWYRQDPGQGLRLIYYSQIVNDFQKGDIAEGYSVSREKKESFPLTVTSAQKNPTAFYLCASSIPGYPQETQYFGPGTRLLVL.

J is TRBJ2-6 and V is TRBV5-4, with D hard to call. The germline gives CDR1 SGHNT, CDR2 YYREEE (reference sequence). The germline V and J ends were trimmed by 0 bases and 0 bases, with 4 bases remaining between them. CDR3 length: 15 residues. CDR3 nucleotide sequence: TGTGCCAGCAGCTTGGACCTCTCTGGGGCCAACGTCCTGACTTTC. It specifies CASSLDLSGANVLTF.

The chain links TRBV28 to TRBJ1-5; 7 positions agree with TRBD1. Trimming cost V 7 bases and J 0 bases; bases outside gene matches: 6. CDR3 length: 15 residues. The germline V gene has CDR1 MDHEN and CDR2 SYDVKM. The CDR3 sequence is CASILTGYSNQPQHF. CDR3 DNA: TGTGCCAGCATTTTGACAGGGTATAGCAATCAGCCCCAGCATTTT.

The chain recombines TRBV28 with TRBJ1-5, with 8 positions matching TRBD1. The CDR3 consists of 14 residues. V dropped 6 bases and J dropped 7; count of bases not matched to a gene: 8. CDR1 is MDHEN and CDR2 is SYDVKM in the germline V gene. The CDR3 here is CASSLGQGRQPQHF. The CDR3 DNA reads TGTGCCAGCAGCCTAGGACAGGGACGACAGCCCCAGCATTTT.

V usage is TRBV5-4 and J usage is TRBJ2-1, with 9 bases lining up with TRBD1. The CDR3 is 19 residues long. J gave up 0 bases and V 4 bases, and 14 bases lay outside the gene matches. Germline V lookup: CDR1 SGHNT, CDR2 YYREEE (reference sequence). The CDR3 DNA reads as TGTGCCAGCAGCCCCGGGGGACAGGGTAGTTTACGCTCCTACAATGAGCAGTTCTTC. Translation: CASSPGGQGSLRSYNEQFF.

The CDR3 region is CASSFGGSSGNTIYF. The CDR3 DNA follows: TGTGCCAGCAGTTTTGGAGGGAGCTCTGGAAACACCATATATTTT. The chain carries TRBV27 and TRBJ1-3; D not certain. Germline V gene sequence: CDR1 MNHEY, CDR2 SMNVEV (reference sequence). The CDR3 is 15 amino acids. Deletions cut 3 bases from V and 0 bases from J, with 9 bases between.

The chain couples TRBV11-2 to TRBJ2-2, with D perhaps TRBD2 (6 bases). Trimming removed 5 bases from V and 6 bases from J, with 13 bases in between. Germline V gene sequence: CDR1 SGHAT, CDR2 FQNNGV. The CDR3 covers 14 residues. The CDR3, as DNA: TGTGCCAGCAGCCAAAGGCGGGGCGCCGGGGAGCTGTTTTTT. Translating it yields CASSQRRGAGELFF. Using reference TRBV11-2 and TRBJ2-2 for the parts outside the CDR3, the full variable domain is EAGVAQSPRYKIIEKRQSVAFWCNPISGHATLYWYQQILGQGPKLLIQFQNNGVVDDSQLPKDRFSAERLKGVDSTLKIQPAKLEDSAVYLCASSQRRGAGELFFGEGSRLTVL.

The CDR3 bases are TGTGCCAGTAGTATAGGACTAGCTACCTTCTCTGAGCAGTTCTTC. As protein: CASSIGLATFSEQFF. This chain joins TRBV19 and TRBJ2-1; 7 positions match TRBD2. The V and J ends lost 1 base and 9 bases, in that order; junction bases with no gene match: 9. This CDR3 contains 15 residues. Germline CDR1 is LNHDA and CDR2 is SQIVND (reference sequence).

For the CDR3, the DNA is TGCGCCAGCAGCCTTCTAGCGTCCGGGGAGCTGTTTTTT. It translates to CASSLLASGELFF. This chain links TRBV4-1 with TRBJ2-2; possibly TRBD2 for D (6 bases). The V gene lost 4 bases and the J gene lost 6 bases, with 9 bases spanning the gap. From germline, CDR1 is MGHRA and CDR2 YSYEKL. This CDR3 comprises 13 residues.

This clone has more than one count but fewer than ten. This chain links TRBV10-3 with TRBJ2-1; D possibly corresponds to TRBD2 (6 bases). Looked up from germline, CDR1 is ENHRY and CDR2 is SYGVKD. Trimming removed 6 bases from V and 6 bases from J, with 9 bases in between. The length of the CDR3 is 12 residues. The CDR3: CAISQEGNEQFF. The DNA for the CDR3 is TGTGCCATCAGCCAGGAGGGCAATGAGCAGTTCTTC.